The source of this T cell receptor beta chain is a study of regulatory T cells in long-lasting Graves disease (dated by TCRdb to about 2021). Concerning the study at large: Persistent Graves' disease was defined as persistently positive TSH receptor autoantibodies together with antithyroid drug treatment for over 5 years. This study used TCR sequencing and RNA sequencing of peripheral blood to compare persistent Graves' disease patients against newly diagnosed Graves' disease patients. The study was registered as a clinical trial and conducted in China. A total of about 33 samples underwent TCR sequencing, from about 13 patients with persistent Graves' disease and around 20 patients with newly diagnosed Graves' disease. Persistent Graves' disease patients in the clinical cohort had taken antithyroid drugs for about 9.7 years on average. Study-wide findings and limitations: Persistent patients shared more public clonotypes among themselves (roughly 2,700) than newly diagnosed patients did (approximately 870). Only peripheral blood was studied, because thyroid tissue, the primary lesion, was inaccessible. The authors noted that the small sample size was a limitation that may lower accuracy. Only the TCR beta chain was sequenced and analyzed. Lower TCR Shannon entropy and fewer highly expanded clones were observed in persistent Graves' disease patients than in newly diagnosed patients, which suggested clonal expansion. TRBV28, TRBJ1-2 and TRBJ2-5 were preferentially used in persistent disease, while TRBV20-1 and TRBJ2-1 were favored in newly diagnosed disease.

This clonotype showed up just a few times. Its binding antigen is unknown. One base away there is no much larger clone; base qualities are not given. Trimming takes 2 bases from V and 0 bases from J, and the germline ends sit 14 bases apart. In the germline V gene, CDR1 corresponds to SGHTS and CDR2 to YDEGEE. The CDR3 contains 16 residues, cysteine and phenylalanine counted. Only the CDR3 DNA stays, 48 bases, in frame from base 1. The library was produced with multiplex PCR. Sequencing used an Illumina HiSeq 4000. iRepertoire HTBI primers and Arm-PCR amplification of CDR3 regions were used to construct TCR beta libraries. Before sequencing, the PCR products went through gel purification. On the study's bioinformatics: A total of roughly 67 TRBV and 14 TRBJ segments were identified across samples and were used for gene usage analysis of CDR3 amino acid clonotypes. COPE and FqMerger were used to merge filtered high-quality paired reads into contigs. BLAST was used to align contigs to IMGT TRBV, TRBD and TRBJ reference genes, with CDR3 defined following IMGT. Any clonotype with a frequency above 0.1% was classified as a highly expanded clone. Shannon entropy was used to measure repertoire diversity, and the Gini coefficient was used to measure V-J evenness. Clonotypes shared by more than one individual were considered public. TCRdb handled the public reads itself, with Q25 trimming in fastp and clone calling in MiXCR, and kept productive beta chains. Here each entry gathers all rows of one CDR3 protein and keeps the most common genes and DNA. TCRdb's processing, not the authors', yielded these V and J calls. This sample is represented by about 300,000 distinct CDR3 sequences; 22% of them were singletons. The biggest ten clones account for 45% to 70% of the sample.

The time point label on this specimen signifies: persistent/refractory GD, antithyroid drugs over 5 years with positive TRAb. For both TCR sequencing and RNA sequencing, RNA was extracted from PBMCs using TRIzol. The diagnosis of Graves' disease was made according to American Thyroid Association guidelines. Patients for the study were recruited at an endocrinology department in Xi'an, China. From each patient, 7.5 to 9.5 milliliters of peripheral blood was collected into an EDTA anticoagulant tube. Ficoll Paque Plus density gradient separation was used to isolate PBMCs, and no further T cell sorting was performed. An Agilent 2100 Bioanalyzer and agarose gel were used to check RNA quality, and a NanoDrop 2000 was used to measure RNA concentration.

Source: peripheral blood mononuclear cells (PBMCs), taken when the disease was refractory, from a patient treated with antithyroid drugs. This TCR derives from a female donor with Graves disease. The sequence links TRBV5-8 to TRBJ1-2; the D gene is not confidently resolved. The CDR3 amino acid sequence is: CASSFKGYGANYGYTF. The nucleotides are TGTGCCAGCAGCTTTAAGGGTTACGGGGCTAACTATGGCTACACCTTC.